The T cell receptor (beta chain) described here comes from a study of blood T cell repertoires in COVID-19. Study-wide context: Whether acute or convalescent, the COVID-19 samples came from the United States, Italy and Spain. The analysed material was cDNA or gDNA that came from T cells, B-cell-depleted T cells, or PBMCs.

The V and J ends lost 1 base and 1 base respectively, with 10 bases between them. The CDR3 contains 15 residues. In germline, CDR1 is SGHTA, CDR2 FQGNSA. In the authors' workflow: Researchers report that nucleated cell counts were estimated from reference gene primer amplification. Generated by immunoSEQ multiplex PCR, the TCRdb table keeps only in-frame clones and is missing some. V and J calls and clone size are as listed in that table; D and trimming were resolved from the DNA. The sample has roughly 65,000 clones; 90% to 95% are singletons. The genes are TRBV7-2 and TRBJ1-1, with D unresolved. The source is a man between 65 and 85 years old with active COVID-19. Sequencing was carried out using peripheral blood. The CDR3 DNA reads TGTGCCAGCAGCTTAGGTCAGGTACGGAACACTGAAGCTTTCTTT. As protein: CASSLGQVRNTEAFF. The variable domain in full, completed from reference TRBV7-2 and TRBJ1-1, reads GAGVSQSPSNKVTEKGKDVELRCDPISGHTALYWYRQSLGQGLEFLIYFQGNSAPDKSGLPSDRFSAERTGGSVSTLTIQRTQQEDSAVYLCASSLGQVRNTEAFFGQGTRLTVV.